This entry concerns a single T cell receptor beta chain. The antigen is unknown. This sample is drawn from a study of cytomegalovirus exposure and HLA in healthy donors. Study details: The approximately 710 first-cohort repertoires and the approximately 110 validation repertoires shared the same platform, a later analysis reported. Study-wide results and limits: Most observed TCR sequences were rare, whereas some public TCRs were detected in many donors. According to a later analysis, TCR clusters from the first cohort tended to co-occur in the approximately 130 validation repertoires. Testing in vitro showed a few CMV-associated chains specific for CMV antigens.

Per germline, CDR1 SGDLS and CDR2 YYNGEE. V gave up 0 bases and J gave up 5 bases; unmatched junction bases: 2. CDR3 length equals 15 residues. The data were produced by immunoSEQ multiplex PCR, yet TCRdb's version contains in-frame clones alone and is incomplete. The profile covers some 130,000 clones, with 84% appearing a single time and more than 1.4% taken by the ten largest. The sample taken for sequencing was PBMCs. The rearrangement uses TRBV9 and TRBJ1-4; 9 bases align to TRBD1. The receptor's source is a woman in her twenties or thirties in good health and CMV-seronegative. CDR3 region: CASSVDRGQNEKLFF. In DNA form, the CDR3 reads TGTGCCAGCAGCGTAGACAGGGGGCAAAATGAAAAACTGTTTTTT.